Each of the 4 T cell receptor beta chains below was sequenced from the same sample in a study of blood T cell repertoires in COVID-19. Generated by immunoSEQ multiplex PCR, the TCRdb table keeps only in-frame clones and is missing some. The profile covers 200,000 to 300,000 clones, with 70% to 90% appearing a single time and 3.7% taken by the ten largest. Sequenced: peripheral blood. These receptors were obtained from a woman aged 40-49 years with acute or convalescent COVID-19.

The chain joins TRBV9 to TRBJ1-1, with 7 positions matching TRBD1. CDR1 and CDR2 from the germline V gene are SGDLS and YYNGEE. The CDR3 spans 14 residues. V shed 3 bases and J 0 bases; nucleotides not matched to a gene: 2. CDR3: CASSAGQMNTEAFF. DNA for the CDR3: TGTGCCAGCAGCGCGGGACAGATGAACACTGAAGCTTTCTTT.

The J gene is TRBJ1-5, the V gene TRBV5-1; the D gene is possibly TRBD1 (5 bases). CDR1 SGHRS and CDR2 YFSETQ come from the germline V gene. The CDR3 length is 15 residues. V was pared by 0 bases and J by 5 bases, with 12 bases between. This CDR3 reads CASSLEGREHQPQHF. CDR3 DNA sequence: TGCGCCAGCAGCTTGGAAGGCAGGGAACATCAGCCCCAGCATTTT.

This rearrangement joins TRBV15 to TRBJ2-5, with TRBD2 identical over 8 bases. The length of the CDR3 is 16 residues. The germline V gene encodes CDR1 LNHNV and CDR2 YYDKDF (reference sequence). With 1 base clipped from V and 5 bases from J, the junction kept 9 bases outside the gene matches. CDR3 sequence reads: CATSRGDGGAHETQYF. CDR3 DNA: TGTGCCACCAGCAGAGGAGACGGGGGGGCCCATGAGACCCAGTACTTC.

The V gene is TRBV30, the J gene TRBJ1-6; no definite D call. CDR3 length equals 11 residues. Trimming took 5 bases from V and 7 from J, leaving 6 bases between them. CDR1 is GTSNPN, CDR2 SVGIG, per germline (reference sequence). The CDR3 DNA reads TGTGCCTGGTCTATCAATTCACCCCTCCACTTT. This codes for CAWSINSPLHF.